This is a list of T cell receptor beta chains from one sample in a study of blood T cells in healthy people across ages. From the 5' RACE reads, TCRdb called clonotypes with MiXCR, one entry per CDR3 protein. The sample has some 1,800,000 distinct CDR3 sequences; roughly two fifths are singletons. Sequenced: blood. The receptors here all came from a human donor in good health. CDR3s include the opening cysteine and the closing phenylalanine or tryptophan. Each record gives: J gene, D gene, V gene, clone size, CDR3 DNA, CDR3 protein. The D gene is left open where the match is weak. Size is omitted from some rows. Given values are once, few, many or a class for expanded clones.

j_gene: TRBJ1-2
d_gene: TRBD1
v_gene: TRBV5-6
abundance: few
CDR3nt: TGTGCCAGCAGCCAGGGACAGGGGGCAGGACATGGCTACACCTTC
CDR3aa: CASSQGQGAGHGYTF

j_gene: TRBJ2-7
d_gene: -
v_gene: TRBV7-9
abundance: -
CDR3nt: TGTGCCAGCAGCTTAATATCAGGGGTTCTATACGAGCAGTACTTC
CDR3aa: CASSLISGVLYEQYF

j_gene: TRBJ2-2
d_gene: -
v_gene: TRBV12-3/TRBV12-4
abundance: -
CDR3nt: TGTGCCAGCAGTATGATACCCACGGGGGAGCTGTTTTTT
CDR3aa: CASSMIPTGELFF

j_gene: TRBJ2-3
d_gene: -
v_gene: TRBV15
abundance: -
CDR3nt: TGTGCCACCAGCAGAGAAACAGGTTCGTGGCAAGATACGCAGTATTTT
CDR3aa: CATSRETGSWQDTQYF

j_gene: TRBJ2-1
d_gene: -
v_gene: TRBV9
abundance: -
CDR3nt: TGTGCCGGCGGCCAAACCGACAATGAGCAGTTCTTC
CDR3aa: CAGGQTDNEQFF

j_gene: TRBJ2-3
d_gene: -
v_gene: TRBV11-3
abundance: -
CDR3nt: TGTGCCAGCAGCTTACTCAGCAGCACAGATAAGCAGTATTTT
CDR3aa: CASSLLSSTDKQYF

j_gene: TRBJ1-1
d_gene: -
v_gene: TRBV9
abundance: few
CDR3nt: TGTGCCAGCAGCAGGCACAGGGCGGACACTGAAGCTTTCTTT
CDR3aa: CASSRHRADTEAFF

j_gene: TRBJ2-6
d_gene: -
v_gene: TRBV24-1
abundance: -
CDR3nt: TGTGCCACCAGTGAGACTAGTCTCTCTGGGGCCAACGTCCTGACTTTC
CDR3aa: CATSETSLSGANVLTF

j_gene: TRBJ2-4
d_gene: -
v_gene: TRBV6-5
abundance: -
CDR3nt: TGTGCCAGCAGTTACTCGAAAGGCCGGGACATTCAGTACTTC
CDR3aa: CASSYSKGRDIQYF

j_gene: TRBJ1-5
d_gene: -
v_gene: TRBV20-1
abundance: -
CDR3nt: TGCACTGCTAGAGGGCCGGGCAGCAATCAGCCCCAGCATTTT
CDR3aa: CTARGPGSNQPQHF